A selection of T cell receptor beta chains follows, all from one sample in a study of memory CD4+ T cells and cytomegalovirus serostatus. Here immunoSEQ multiplex PCR was the method, and the copy in TCRdb shows in-frame clones only, minus some. The table has about 59,000 clones, 80% to 85% seen once. The sequencing input was memory CD4+ T cells from blood. These receptors were obtained from an adult in good health and CMV-seronegative. Each CDR3 is given with its conserved first and last residue. A D gene is named only where the DNA matches it firmly. Clone size is not always given. Where it is, it says once, few, many or a class for expanded clones.

V gene	clone size	D gene	J gene	CDR3 protein	CDR3 DNA
TRBV6-6	few	.	TRBJ2-5	CASSYWGALEETQYF	TGTGCCAGCAGTTACTGGGGGGCTCTGGAGGAGACCCAGTACTTC
TRBV5-6	.	.	TRBJ1-3	CASSLEGVDRSGNTIYF	TGTGCCAGCAGCTTGGAGGGGGTCGATCGGTCTGGAAACACCATATATTTT
TRBV5-6	.	.	TRBJ1-3	CASSLVVDRRSSGNTIYF	TGTGCCAGCAGCTTGGTGGTAGACAGGCGTTCCTCTGGAAACACCATATATTTT
TRBV10-2	.	TRBD1	TRBJ1-2	CASSVGQGLYGYTF	TGCGCCAGCAGCGTGGGACAGGGCCTTTATGGCTACACCTTC
TRBV7-7	few	TRBD1	TRBJ2-3	CASSLGQRSDTQYF	TGTGCCAGCAGCTTGGGACAGCGGTCAGATACGCAGTATTTT
TRBV9	.	.	TRBJ2-3	CASRKSGLNTDTQYF	TGTGCCAGCAGAAAAAGCGGGCTCAACACAGATACGCAGTATTTT
TRBV28	.	TRBD1	TRBJ1-2	CASSLLGQGAGSGYTF	TGTGCCAGCAGTTTATTGGGACAGGGAGCGGGGAGTGGCTACACCTTC
TRBV15	.	TRBD1	TRBJ2-7	CATGRGQGTHEQYF	TGTGCCACCGGCCGGGGACAGGGAACCCACGAGCAGTACTTC
TRBV5-5	.	.	TRBJ1-3	CASSLTGPGLTGNTIYF	TGTGCCAGCAGCTTGACCGGCCCGGGGCTAACTGGAAACACCATATATTTT
TRBV5-6	.	TRBD2	TRBJ2-1	CASSPGRTSGSNEQFF	TGTGCCAGCAGCCCGGGGAGGACTAGCGGGAGCAATGAGCAGTTCTTC
TRBV6-5	many	.	TRBJ2-3	CASRRQGGSTDTQYF	TGTGCCAGCAGACGACAGGGAGGGAGCACAGATACGCAGTATTTT
TRBV7-7	.	.	TRBJ2-2	CASSPGRTVNTGELFF	TGTGCTAGCAGCCCCGGCCGTACGGTGAACACCGGGGAGCTGTTTTTT
TRBV6-6	.	.	TRBJ2-7	CASRGRDGTYEQYF	TGTGCCAGCAGGGGGCGGGACGGGACCTACGAGCAGTACTTC
TRBV6-6	.	.	TRBJ1-1	CASRTGGVNTEAFF	TGTGCCAGCAGGACAGGTGGGGTGAACACTGAAGCTTTCTTT
TRBV30	once	TRBD1	TRBJ1-1	CAWSVRTGSLNTEAFF	TGTGCCTGGAGTGTTAGGACAGGGAGTCTGAACACTGAAGCTTTCTTT
TRBV4-3	.	.	TRBJ1-3	CASSLIWGSGNTIYF	TGCGCCAGCAGCCTAATCTGGGGCTCTGGAAACACCATATATTTT
TRBV4-3	.	.	TRBJ2-3	CASSQDLGPGTGADTQYF	TGCGCCAGCAGCCAAGATCTTGGCCCGGGGACGGGGGCAGATACGCAGTATTTT
TRBV6-5	.	.	TRBJ1-1	CASSYTPRRNTEAFF	TGTGCCAGCAGTTATACCCCTAGAAGGAACACTGAAGCTTTCTTT
TRBV18	.	TRBD1	TRBJ2-7	CASSPGQGVIYEQYF	TGTGCCAGCTCACCCGGACAGGGTGTTATCTACGAGCAGTACTTC
TRBV6-1	once	.	TRBJ1-5	CASSATDRQSNQPQHF	TGTGCCAGCAGTGCTACCGACCGGCAGAGCAATCAGCCCCAGCATTTT
TRBV7-3	few	.	TRBJ2-1	CASSLTVAGIGNEQFF	TGTGCCAGCAGCTTAACGGTCGCAGGAATTGGCAATGAGCAGTTCTTC
TRBV2	.	.	TRBJ1-1	CASSDQGPITEAFF	TGTGCCAGCAGTGATCAGGGGCCGATCACTGAAGCTTTCTTT
TRBV7-2	.	TRBD1	TRBJ2-2	CASRKPGQGSGELFF	TGTGCCAGCCGGAAACCGGGACAGGGGTCCGGGGAGCTGTTTTTT
TRBV30	few	TRBD2	TRBJ2-1	CAWSVTSGYNEQFF	TGTGCCTGGAGTGTGACTAGCGGGTACAATGAGCAGTTCTTC
TRBV11-2	.	.	TRBJ2-1	CASSLDYRGEQFF	TGTGCCAGCAGCTTAGATTATCGCGGAGAGCAGTTCTTC
TRBV6-6	once	.	TRBJ1-1	CASSQLTGHTEAFF	TGTGCCAGCAGTCAATTAACAGGGCACACTGAAGCTTTCTTT
TRBV5-5	.	TRBD1	TRBJ1-4	CASSSVLQGEKLFF	TGTGCCAGCAGCTCGGTTTTACAGGGGGAAAAACTGTTTTTT